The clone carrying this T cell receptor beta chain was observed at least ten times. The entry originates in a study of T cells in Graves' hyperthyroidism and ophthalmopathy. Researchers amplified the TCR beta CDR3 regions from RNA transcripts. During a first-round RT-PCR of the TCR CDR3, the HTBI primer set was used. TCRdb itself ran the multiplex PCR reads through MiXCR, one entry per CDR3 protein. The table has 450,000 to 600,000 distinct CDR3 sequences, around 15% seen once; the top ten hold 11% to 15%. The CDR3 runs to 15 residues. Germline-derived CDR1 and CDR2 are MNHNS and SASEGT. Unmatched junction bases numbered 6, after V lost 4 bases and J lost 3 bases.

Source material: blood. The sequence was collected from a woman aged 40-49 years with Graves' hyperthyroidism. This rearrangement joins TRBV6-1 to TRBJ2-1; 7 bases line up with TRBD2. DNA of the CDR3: TGTGCCAGCAGTGCGACTAGCCATTTCTACAATGAGCAGTTCTTC. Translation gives CASSATSHFYNEQFF.